One and the same sample provided the 30 T cell receptor beta chains below, sequenced in a study of blood T cell repertoires in COVID-19. The protocol was immunoSEQ multiplex PCR, while the TCRdb copy is restricted to in-frame clones and leaves out a portion. The repertoire has under 150,000 clones, less than 85% of them found once; the top ten carry approximately 9.5%. Sequencing input: peripheral blood. Receptor source: a woman older than 75 in a cohort sampled during active or convalescent COVID-19.

The rearrangement joins TRBV19 to TRBJ2-1, with a weak D call TRBD2 (6 bases). Per germline, CDR1 LNHDA and CDR2 SQIVND (reference sequence). V shed 5 bases and J shed 10 bases, with 9 bases lying between them. CDR3 length equals 11 residues. The CDR3 is CASSVREEQFF. CDR3 nucleotide sequence: TGTGCCAGTAGTGTCCGGGAGGAGCAGTTCTTC.

This clone was picked up a small number of times. The chain joins TRBV11-2 to TRBJ2-2; a weak D match, TRBD1 (5 bases). The CDR3 sequence is 15 residues long. Germline V gene data show CDR1 as SGHAT and CDR2 as FQNNGV. The V end lost 4 bases, the J end lost 6 bases, and 15 bases lay between the germline ends. This CDR3 is CASSSPLGVAGELFF. CDR3 bases: TGTGCCAGCAGCTCACCCCTAGGGGTGGCCGGGGAGCTGTTTTTT. The full variable domain, rest sourced from reference TRBV11-2 and TRBJ2-2, is EAGVAQSPRYKIIEKRQSVAFWCNPISGHATLYWYQQILGQGPKLLIQFQNNGVVDDSQLPKDRFSAERLKGVDSTLKIQPAKLEDSAVYLCASSSPLGVAGELFFGEGSRLTVL.

The CDR3 coding sequence is TGTGCCAGCGGCCCCTACGAGCAGTACGTC. Amino acid sequence: CASGPYEQYV. The chain couples TRBV6-5 to TRBJ2-7; D gene ambiguous. The V and J ends lost 8 bases and 2 bases respectively, with 4 bases between them. Germline CDR1 and CDR2: MNHEY and SVGAGI. The CDR3 has 10 residues.

Concerning this clone itself: The sample contains more than one DNA sequence encoding this CDR3. The J gene is TRBJ1-2, the V gene TRBV6-5, with no clear D. The CDR3 spans 15 residues. CDR1 MNHEY and CDR2 SVGAGI come from the germline V gene. The V and J ends lost 2 bases and 1 base respectively, with 11 bases between them. The CDR3 reads CASSYSPTGNYGYTF. In DNA, the CDR3 is TGTGCCAGCAGTTACAGCCCGACGGGTAACTATGGCTACACCTTC.

The chain employs TRBV5-6 and TRBJ2-6; D is possibly TRBD1 (6 bases). Germline-derived CDR1 and CDR2 are SGHDT and YYEEEE. The CDR3 totals 15 residues. The V gene lost 2 bases and the J gene lost 2 bases, with 8 bases spanning the gap. The CDR3 is CASSFWGPGANVLTF. DNA for the CDR3: TGTGCCAGCAGCTTCTGGGGGCCTGGGGCCAACGTCCTGACTTTC.

This chain links TRBV10-3 with TRBJ2-7; TRBD1 agrees at 11 bases. Germline lookup yields CDR1 ENHRY and CDR2 SYGVKD. CDR3 length equals 15 residues. Trimming took 5 bases from V and 1 from J; bases not matched to a gene: 4. CDR3 loop: CAISKGTGGSYEQYV. CDR3 coding DNA: TGTGCCATCAGTAAAGGGACAGGGGGATCCTACGAGCAGTACGTC.

The chain combines TRBV6-5 with TRBJ1-2, with TRBD1 identical over 10 bases. The CDR3 is 15 residues long. Per germline, CDR1 MNHEY and CDR2 SVGAGI. V lost 10 bases and J lost 7; bases outside the gene matches: 15. CDR3 in amino acids: CATSGTGVLRRGYTF. CDR3 DNA sequence: TGTGCCACCTCCGGGACAGGGGTTTTGAGACGTGGCTACACCTTC.

This rearrangement joins TRBV12-1 to TRBJ2-7; the D call in the table, TRBD1, was not verified against the DNA. TRBV12-1 counts as a pseudogene. There are 14 residues in the CDR3. This CDR3 reads CASSSRDTSYEQYV. The DNA for the CDR3 is TGTGCCAGCAGCTCCCGGGACACTTCCTACGAGCAGTACGTC.

The genes are TRBV9 and TRBJ2-3; D call uncertain. This CDR3 contains 12 residues. Germline loops: CDR1 SGDLS, CDR2 YYNGEE. V was shortened by 2 bases and J by 4 bases, with 5 bases between the two germline ends. The CDR3 DNA reads TGTGCCAGCAGCGTTAGCTCAGATACGCAGTATTTT. Residues: CASSVSSDTQYF.

This sequence joins TRBV4-2 and TRBJ2-5, with TRBD2 identical over 8 bases. Germline CDR1 is LGHNA and CDR2 is YNFKEQ. J was trimmed by 0 bases and V by 4 bases; bases with no gene match: 7. The CDR3 spans 16 residues. CDR3 in amino acids: CASSPRRGVYQETQYF. The CDR3 region has the DNA TGTGCCAGCAGCCCCCGGCGGGGGGTGTACCAAGAGACCCAGTACTTC.

This clone was observed a single time. The chain combines TRBV19 with TRBJ1-2; 10 bases agree with TRBD1. Germline loops: CDR1 LNHDA, CDR2 SQIVND (reference sequence). V dropped 7 bases and J dropped 8; count of bases not matched to a gene: 4. The CDR3 covers 12 residues. The CDR3 DNA sequence: TGTGCCAGTACGGACAGGGGGAACGGCTACACCTTC. Translation: CASTDRGNGYTF.

The chain links TRBV5-4 to TRBJ2-1, with 10 bases that match TRBD2. CDR1 is SGHNT and CDR2 is YYREEE in the germline V gene (reference sequence). The CDR3 runs 16 residues. V was clipped by 5 bases and J by 3 bases; unmatched bases: 8. In nucleotides, the CDR3 is TGTGCCAGCAGTCTAGCGGGGGCCGGGTACTACAATGAGCAGTTCTTC. Translating gives CASSLAGAGYYNEQFF.

For this clone: In the same sample, other DNA sequences code for this CDR3. V is TRBV7-2 and J is TRBJ1-1, with D unresolved. V lost 3 bases, J lost 5 bases, and 7 bases lay in between. Germline V lookup: CDR1 SGHTA, CDR2 FQGNSA. The CDR3 length is 12 residues. CDR3 residues: CASSFVRTEAFF. In DNA form, the CDR3 reads TGTGCCAGCAGCTTTGTTCGGACTGAAGCTTTCTTT.

The V and J genes are TRBV19 and TRBJ1-5, with 9 bases identical to TRBD1. This CDR3 is 16 amino acids long. Trimming removed 5 bases from V and 0 bases from J; junction bases left unmatched: 5. Germline-derived CDR1 and CDR2 are LNHDA and SQIVND (reference sequence). The chain's CDR3 is CASSPRGQGSNQPQHF. In DNA form, the CDR3 reads TGTGCCAGTAGTCCCCGGGGACAGGGTAGCAATCAGCCCCAGCATTTT.

The chain uses TRBV6-5 and TRBJ1-3; 7 bases line up with TRBD1. The CDR3 extends over 14 amino acids. Trimming at V came to 6 bases and at J to 4 bases, leaving 6 bases not matched to a gene. Germline V lookup: CDR1 MNHEY, CDR2 SVGAGI. The CDR3 bases are TGTGCCAGCAGGGGAACAGGGGCCGGAAACACCATATATTTT. Amino acids: CASRGTGAGNTIYF.

V usage is TRBV6-5 and J usage is TRBJ2-7; 8 bases map to TRBD1. V trimming: 7 bases; J trimming: 7 bases; junction bases outside the gene matches: 6. The CDR3 covers 12 residues. Germline assignment: CDR1 MNHEY and CDR2 SVGAGI. The CDR3: CASTDRGGEQYV. As DNA, the CDR3 is TGTGCCAGCACCGACAGGGGTGGAGAGCAGTACGTC.

The rearrangement links TRBV7-8 to TRBJ2-5, with D tentatively TRBD2 (7 bases). Germline V CDR1 and CDR2: SGHVS, FQNEAQ. The CDR3 contains 16 residues. Trimming shortened V by 1 base and J by 3 bases, and 15 bases separated the two germline ends. In DNA, the CDR3 is TGTGCCAGCAGCTTAGACGGCGGGGGCTTCGAAGAGACCCAGTACTTC. As protein: CASSLDGGGFEETQYF.

The J gene is TRBJ1-2, the V gene TRBV28, with 8 bases aligning to TRBD1. Germline assignment: CDR1 MDHEN and CDR2 SYDVKM. This CDR3 region has 13 residues. Unmatched junction bases numbered 6, after V lost 8 bases and J lost 4 bases. CDR3 region: CASSRTGFYGYTF. DNA for the CDR3: TGTGCCAGCTCTAGGACAGGGTTCTATGGCTACACCTTC.

The J gene is TRBJ2-1, the V gene TRBV28; 7 bases fit TRBD2. Germline assignment: CDR1 MDHEN and CDR2 SYDVKM. Unmatched junction bases numbered 10, after V lost 3 bases and J lost 8 bases. The CDR3 loop spans 15 amino acids. The CDR3 sequence: CASSFVGSGIYEQFF. The CDR3 region has the DNA TGTGCCAGCAGTTTCGTGGGCAGCGGGATATATGAGCAGTTCTTC. The full variable domain, in which reference TRBV28 and TRBJ2-1 provide the parts outside the CDR3, is DVKVTQSSRYLVKRTGEKVFLECVQDMDHENMFWYRQDPGLGLRLIYFSYDVKMKEKGDIPEGYSVSREKKERFSLILESASTNQTSMYLCASSFVGSGIYEQFFGPGTRLTVL.

The chain carries TRBV3-1 (or the pseudogene TRBV3-2) and TRBJ1-1; D unclear. The CDR3 has 15 residues. CDR1 is LGHDT and CDR2 is YNNKEL in the germline V gene (reference sequence). The V end was cut by 2 bases, the J end by 4 bases, with 14 bases between. CDR3 region: CASSQMGGLVTEAFF. The CDR3 region has the DNA TGTGCCAGCAGCCAAATGGGAGGGTTGGTCACTGAAGCTTTCTTT.

J is TRBJ2-1 and V is TRBV6-6; 11 bases agree with TRBD1. CDR1 is MNHNY, CDR2 SVGAGI, per germline (reference sequence). The V and J ends lost 9 bases and 6 bases, in that order; junction bases with no gene match: 4. The CDR3 is made up of 13 amino acids. CDR3 amino acids: CASGTGGFNEQFF. CDR3 nucleotides: TGTGCCAGTGGGACAGGGGGATTCAATGAGCAGTTCTTC.

The chain joins TRBV11-3 to TRBJ2-1, with 8 bases fitting TRBD2. The trim removed 5 bases at V and 6 bases at J, leaving 6 bases unmatched. The CDR3 is 14 residues long. The germline gives CDR1 SGHNT, CDR2 YENEEA. In DNA form, the CDR3 reads TGTGCCAGCAGCCCGGGACTAGGATCCAATGAGCAGTTCTTC. This gives the protein CASSPGLGSNEQFF. The full variable domain, in which reference TRBV11-3 and TRBJ2-1 provide the parts outside the CDR3, is EAGVVQSPRYKIIEKKQPVAFWCNPISGHNTLYWYLQNLGQGPELLIRYENEEAVDDSQLPKDRFSAERLKGVDSTLKIQPAELGDSAVYLCASSPGLGSNEQFFGPGTRLTVL.

This rearrangement joins TRBV6-6 to TRBJ2-7, with D perhaps matching TRBD2 (5 bases). Germline CDR1 is MNHNY and CDR2 is SVGAGI (reference sequence). Deletions cut 0 bases from V and 0 bases from J, with 12 bases between. The CDR3 runs 16 residues. The CDR3 coding sequence is TGTGCCAGCAGTTACTCGAATCGGGGAAACTCCTACGAGCAGTACGTC. It specifies CASSYSNRGNSYEQYV.

The J gene is TRBJ2-3, the V gene TRBV21-1; no DNA check was done on the table's D call, TRBD2. TRBV21-1 is a listed pseudogene. The CDR3 runs to 16 residues. The DNA for the CDR3 is TGTGCCAGACCCAGAGGTGCTAGCGAAATTACAGATACGCAGTATTTT. Translated: CARPRGASEITDTQYF.

The V gene is TRBV30, the J gene TRBJ2-7; 7 bases align to TRBD1. Germline CDR1 and CDR2: GTSNPN and SVGIG (reference sequence). The CDR3 consists of 14 residues. The trim removed 1 base at V and 0 bases at J, leaving 3 bases unmatched. CDR3 region: CAWSGTGDSYEQYF. As DNA, the CDR3 is TGTGCCTGGAGTGGAACAGGGGACTCCTACGAGCAGTACTTC.

The chain uses TRBV9 and TRBJ1-2; D is possibly TRBD1 (6 bases). This CDR3 comprises 14 residues. Deletions cut 0 bases from V and 2 bases from J, with 8 bases between. CDR1 and CDR2 (germline): SGDLS, YYNGEE. CDR3 region: CASSVAGDNYGYTF. The CDR3 nucleotides read TGTGCCAGCAGCGTAGCAGGGGACAACTATGGCTACACCTTC. The complete variable domain, with remaining parts taken from reference TRBV9 and TRBJ1-2, reads DSGVTQTPKHLITATGQRVTLRCSPRSGDLSVYWYQQSLDQGLQFLIQYYNGEERAKGNILERFSAQQFPDLHSELNLSSLELGDSALYFCASSVAGDNYGYTFGSGTRLTVV.

CDR3 coding DNA: TGTGCCAGCAGCCACCCGACAGGGGCGGGGGAGACCCAGTACTTC. Translation: CASSHPTGAGETQYF. This chain joins TRBV5-8 and TRBJ2-5, with 8 nucleotides matching TRBD1. This CDR3 has 15 amino acids. Germline CDR1 reads SGHTS; CDR2 reads YDEGEE. Trimming cost V 4 bases and J 5 bases; bases outside gene matches: 10. Filled out from reference TRBV5-8 and TRBJ2-5, the complete variable domain reads EAGVTQSPTHLIKTRGQQATLRCSPISGHTSVYWYQQALGLGLQFLLWYDEGEERNRGNFPPRFSGRQFPNYSSELNVNALELEDSALYLCASSHPTGAGETQYFGPGTRLLVL.

The V call is TRBV18, the J call TRBJ2-3, with a possible D match to TRBD2 (6 bases). V was cut by 2 bases and J by 2 bases, with 11 bases left in between. The length of the CDR3 is 15 residues. Germline CDR1 and CDR2: KGHSH and LQKENI. CDR3 sequence reads: CASSPEVAVTDTQYF. The DNA of the CDR3 is TGTGCCAGCTCACCAGAGGTAGCGGTCACAGATACGCAGTATTTT.

This chain connects TRBV2 to TRBJ2-3; D gene uncertain. Trimming took 4 bases from V and 2 from J, leaving 7 bases between them. Germline V gene sequence: CDR1 SNHLY, CDR2 FYNNEI. This CDR3 comprises 13 residues. CDR3 in DNA: TGTGCCAGCAGTGGACTGGACACAGATACGCAGTATTTT. It yields the protein CASSGLDTDTQYF.

V and J are TRBV10-3 and TRBJ1-1; 11 bases are a match to TRBD1. V lost 2 bases, J lost 9 bases, and 5 bases stayed unmatched. Per germline, CDR1 ENHRY and CDR2 SYGVKD. CDR3 length: 14 residues. The CDR3 bases are TGTGCCATCAGTGAGACCGGGACAGGGGGACAAGCTTTCTTT. Translation: CAISETGTGGQAFF.